This section outlines one TCR beta chain sequence together with its context. Antigen: not known. The PCR ran on 60 Vbeta and 13 Jbeta primers. Only in-frame clones appear in the TCRdb table, and some are missing; sequencing was by immunoSEQ multiplex PCR. The sample includes approximately 130,000 clones, more than 65% of them seen just once. J gave up 6 bases and V 5 bases, and 5 bases lay outside the gene matches. The CDR3 is 15 residues long. Germline V gene data show CDR1 as SGHVS and CDR2 as FQNEAQ. This entry comes from a study of cytomegalovirus exposure and HLA in healthy donors. Study-level results: Reports credit the classifier with highly specific, highly sensitive diagnosis of cytomegalovirus status. Per a later analysis, 15,000 to 20,000 TCR beta sequences showed association with HLA alleles at 0.05 false discovery rate.

Sequencing used PBMCs. This receptor was identified in a woman in her sixties in good health and CMV-seropositive. The chain uses TRBV7-8 and TRBJ1-6; 9 nucleotides align to TRBD1. For the CDR3, the DNA is TGTGCCAGCAGCCTCGGACAGGGGTTTAATTCACCCCTCCACTTT. It specifies CASSLGQGFNSPLHF.